This TCR beta chain was recovered during a study of Ad26.COV2.S vaccination and SARS-CoV-2 variants. Trimming left V 7 bases short and J 0 bases short, with 13 bases between. Per germline, CDR1 GTSNPN and CDR2 SVGIG (reference sequence). This CDR3 has 13 residues. This clone has only one observation. Data came from immunoSEQ multiplex PCR; TCRdb stores just in-frame clones and leaves some out. The sample lists some 450,000 clones; around 91% were seen once. Treatment given: 15 to 20 received Ad26.COV2.S at low or high dose, single or two shots; five or six received placebo; per-sample allocation not given. Sampling happened 63 days after the first vaccine or placebo injection.

The TCR originated in a person between 18 and 65 years old who received the Ad26.COV2.S COVID-19 vaccine or a placebo. The starting material was peripheral blood, obtained in a trial of Ad26.COV2.S vaccine versus placebo. The J gene is TRBJ2-7, the V gene TRBV30, with unresolved D. CDR3 sequence reads: CASTGWSSYEQYF. In DNA form, the CDR3 reads TGTGCCTCCACTGGGTGGAGCTCCTACGAGCAGTACTTC.